This T cell receptor beta chain emerged from a study of T cell repertoires in cytomegalovirus infection (dated by TCRdb to about 2019). For context, the study as a whole: Donor HLA type was relevant to the analysis, as public TCR beta signatures indicated carriage of CMV infection together with the matching HLA type.

The reads were generated on an Illumina HiSeq 1500. The public reads were run again by TCRdb, first through fastp at Q25 and then through MiXCR, and only productive beta chains were kept. One record per CDR3 amino acid sequence lists the most common genes and DNA. The sample profile shows about 490,000 distinct CDR3 sequences; less than 30% of them were found once. The leading ten clones occupy about 12% of the sample. A note on this clonotype: No cognate antigen has been identified for it. There are no base qualities to consult, and no much larger clone falls within one base.

The research as a whole found: The ex vivo response was dominated by HLA-C-restricted CMV-specific TCR beta clonotypes, which also provided the single most frequent clonotype in two of eight donors. Cumulative frequency of public TCR beta family members discriminated carriers of CMV infection plus the relevant HLA type in this cohort and an independent roughly 340-donor cohort.

V is reduced by 3 bases and J by 7 bases, leaving a spacing of 13 bases between them. Via the germline V gene (reference sequence), CDR1 is DFQATT and CDR2 SNEGSKA. The CDR3 spans 13 residues, from the cysteine through the phenylalanine. The read is trimmed to its CDR3 DNA, 39 bases read in frame from base 1. Sequenced material: PBMCs. The sequence was obtained from a human donor in good health (CMV status not recorded). Some clones in this sample may be carry-over from other donors' samples. The V gene is TRBV20-1 and the J gene is TRBJ1-5; a weak D assignment points to TRBD1 (5 bases agree). The sequence in DNA is TGCAGTGCTAGTATGGGGGTCCAACAGCCCCAGCATTTT. It is translated as CSASMGVQQPQHF.